One and the same sample provided the 10 T cell receptor beta chains below, sequenced in a study of shared clonotypes between healthy human individuals (dated by TCRdb to 2018 to 2020). CD8 naive samples consisted of CD45RO-negative cells that were positively selected for CCR7, yielding a CD45RA+CCR7+ population without TemRA cells. To prepare the library, the immunoSEQ multiplex PCR assay was applied. TCRdb mirrors the immuneACCESS table, restricted to in-frame sequences. Some clones are absent from its copies; in checked studies, under half trace to an unresolved V gene, and the reason for the others is unknown. This sample has some 2,000,000 clones in its table, and approximately 94% of those were observed once. The ten most abundant clones make up roughly 1.1% of the sample. Sequenced sample: naive CD8+ T cells sorted from blood. The intended sense of this specimen's cell subset or site label: CD45RA+CCR7+. These receptors originate from a man younger than 35 in good health.

The count of this clone is one. The chain is built from TRBV11-2 and TRBJ2-3; the match to TRBD2 covers 11 bases. V lost 1 base, J lost 5 bases, and 5 bases stayed unmatched. There are 16 residues in the CDR3. Germline values: CDR1 SGHAT, CDR2 FQNNGV. CDR3 loop: CASSLGFSGGVDTQYF. DNA for the CDR3: TGTGCCAGCAGCTTAGGGTTTAGCGGGGGGGTAGATACGCAGTATTTT.

The chain is built from TRBV9 and TRBJ2-3; TRBD1 matches 7 bases. Per germline, CDR1 SGDLS and CDR2 YYNGEE. Trimming removed 3 bases from V and 1 base from J; junction bases left unmatched: 11. The CDR3 contains 17 residues. The CDR3 spells CASSATTGFARTDTQYF. The CDR3 DNA reads TGTGCCAGCAGCGCCACGACAGGGTTTGCTCGCACAGATACGCAGTATTTT.

This rearrangement joins TRBV5-1 to TRBJ2-1; 10 bases line up with TRBD2. Germline V gives CDR1 SGHRS, CDR2 YFSETQ. With V trimmed by 2 bases and J by 9 bases, 8 bases remained unmatched. This CDR3 contains 15 residues. As DNA, the CDR3 is TGCGCCAGCAGCTTTCTAGCGGGAGCTACAATTGAGCAGTTCTTC. Encoded protein: CASSFLAGATIEQFF.

The chain uses TRBV11-2 and TRBJ2-5; D gene ambiguous. CDR3 length: 15 residues. Trimming took off 0 bases at V and 5 bases at J, with 13 bases between the two ends. Germline lookup yields CDR1 SGHAT and CDR2 FQNNGV. This chain's CDR3 is CASSLDFRAVETQYF. In nucleotides, the CDR3 is TGTGCCAGCAGCTTAGATTTTAGGGCGGTGGAGACCCAGTACTTC.

The V gene is TRBV4-3, the J gene TRBJ2-1; D is uncertain. The V and J ends lost 1 base and 4 bases respectively, with 11 bases between them. The germline V gene has CDR1 LGHNA and CDR2 YSLEER. The CDR3 consists of 15 residues. Here the CDR3 DNA reads TGCGCCAGCAGCCAAGGCTTGGAAGGTTACAATGAGCAGTTCTTC. Its translation: CASSQGLEGYNEQFF.

V gene TRBV28 combines with J gene TRBJ2-7; possible D gene TRBD2, 6 bases. The V gene lost 2 bases and the J gene lost 5 bases, with 16 bases spanning the gap. The germline gives CDR1 MDHEN, CDR2 SYDVKM. CDR3 size: 15 residues. For the CDR3, the DNA is TGTGCCAGCAGTTTAATCACCAGTTCGGGGGACGAGCAGTACTTC. As protein: CASSLITSSGDEQYF.

This clone appeared once. This chain uses TRBV7-2 with TRBJ1-5; D is uncertain. The germline V gene has CDR1 SGHTA and CDR2 FQGNSA. The CDR3 covers 17 residues. Trimming shortened V by 5 bases and J by 2 bases, and 19 bases separated the two germline ends. CDR3 region: CASSQDPQGLGNQPQHF. CDR3 nucleotide sequence: TGTGCCAGCAGCCAAGATCCACAAGGGTTGGGCAATCAGCCCCAGCATTTT. Filled out from reference TRBV7-2 and TRBJ1-5, the complete variable domain reads GAGVSQSPSNKVTEKGKDVELRCDPISGHTALYWYRQSLGQGLEFLIYFQGNSAPDKSGLPSDRFSAERTGGSVSTLTIQRTQQEDSAVYLCASSQDPQGLGNQPQHFGDGTRLSIL.

Only one count was recorded for this clone. Within the sample, other DNA sequences also encode this same CDR3. V gene TRBV9 combines with J gene TRBJ2-1; 7 nucleotides line up with TRBD1. The trim removed 0 bases at V and 3 bases at J, leaving 3 bases unmatched. Germline V lookup: CDR1 SGDLS, CDR2 YYNGEE. CDR3 length: 15 residues. The CDR3 DNA reads TGTGCCAGCAGCGTAGTGGCAGGGGGCTACAATGAGCAGTTCTTC. Amino acid sequence: CASSVVAGGYNEQFF.

Remarks on this clone: At the DNA level, this CDR3 is encoded by other sequences in the same sample as well. The rearrangement links TRBV4-1 to TRBJ1-2; a possible D gene is TRBD1 (5 bases). Germline lookup yields CDR1 MGHRA and CDR2 YSYEKL. Trimming removed 0 bases from V and 3 bases from J, with 8 bases in between. This CDR3 region has 14 residues. The CDR3 loop reads CASSQERGDYGYTF. As DNA, the CDR3 is TGCGCCAGCAGCCAAGAAAGGGGAGACTATGGCTACACCTTC.

This clone showed up just once. V gene TRBV14 combines with J gene TRBJ2-3, with 7 bases aligning to TRBD2. CDR3 length: 19 amino acids. Germline loops: CDR1 SGHDN, CDR2 FVKESK. After removal of 7 bases from V and 1 base from J, the junction contained 20 bases not matched to a gene. The CDR3 nucleotides are TGTGCCAGCACCCAGGGAGGGAACACGAGTTTAGTTGGCACAGATACGCAGTATTTT. Translated: CASTQGGNTSLVGTDTQYF.